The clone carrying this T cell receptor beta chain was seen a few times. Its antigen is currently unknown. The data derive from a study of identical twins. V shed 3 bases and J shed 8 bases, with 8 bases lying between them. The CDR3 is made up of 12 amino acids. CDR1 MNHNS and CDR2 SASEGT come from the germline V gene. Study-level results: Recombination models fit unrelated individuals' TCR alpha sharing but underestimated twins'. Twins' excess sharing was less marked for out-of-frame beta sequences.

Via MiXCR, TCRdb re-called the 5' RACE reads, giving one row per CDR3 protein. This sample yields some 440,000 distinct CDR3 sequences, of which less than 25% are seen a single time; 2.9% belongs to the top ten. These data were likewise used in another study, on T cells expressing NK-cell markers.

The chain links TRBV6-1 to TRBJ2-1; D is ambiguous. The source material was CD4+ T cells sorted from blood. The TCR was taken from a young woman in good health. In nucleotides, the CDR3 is TGTGCCAGCAGTGACTTTCGCGATGAGCAGTTCTTC. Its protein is CASSDFRDEQFF.